This TCR beta chain comes out of a study of blood T cells in healthy people across ages. Findings of the study overall: Diversity estimates drawn from one million T cells were deemed underestimates. Comparison with aged donors showed that long-lived donors had more naive CD4+ cells and higher diversity. A roughly linear fall in TCR beta diversity per million T cells was seen with increasing age.

A J-beta primer mix and a sample-barcoded 5' primer were used in a second PCR of roughly 7 to 12 cycles. Through a template-switch adaptor with 12 random nucleotides, each cDNA molecule received a tag. TCRdb redid the calling of the 5' RACE reads with MiXCR, one entry per CDR3 protein. This table holds roughly 1,800,000 distinct CDR3 sequences, about 50% found once. To note about this clonotype: Its antigen is undetermined. A much larger clone lies one base from this, so it may be a read error.

The CDR3 totals 13 residues. V lost 7 bases, J lost 2 bases, and 3 bases stayed unmatched. The gene calls are TRBV12-3 or TRBV12-4 and TRBJ1-2; 8 nucleotides line up with TRBD1. This TCR derives from a middle-aged woman in good health. The specimen sequenced was blood. CDR3 DNA sequence: TGTGCCAGCACCCGGGACAGGAACTATGGCTACACCTTC. Translation gives CASTRDRNYGYTF.